A selection of T cell receptor beta chains follows, all from one sample in a study of blood T cells in healthy people across ages. From the 5' RACE reads, TCRdb called clonotypes with MiXCR, one entry per CDR3 protein. The repertoire has roughly 1.5 million distinct CDR3 sequences, 42% of them found once; the top ten carry less than 5%. The sample taken for sequencing was blood. The receptors shown here come from a young woman in good health. CDR3s include the opening cysteine and the closing phenylalanine or tryptophan. D genes are given only for firm matches. Size is stated for part of the rows, as once, few or many counts, or as a class when the clone is expanded.

clone_size	d_call	v_call	j_call	cdr3_length	cdr3_nt	cdr3_aa
few	.	TRBV4-3	TRBJ2-3	15	TGCGCCAGCAGCCAAGAACACGGTTCCCCAGATACGCAGTATTTT	CASSQEHGSPDTQYF
.	TRBD1	TRBV12-3/TRBV12-4	TRBJ1-4	14	TGTGCCAGCGGTAAGGGGGCCGGCGATGAAAAACTGTTTTTT	CASGKGAGDEKLFF
once	TRBD2	TRBV6-2/TRBV6-3	TRBJ2-5	15	TGTGCCAGCAGTTACTCTAGCGGGGGATTCTGGGAGCAGTACTTC	CASSYSSGGFWEQYF
.	.	TRBV6-2/TRBV6-3	TRBJ1-2	15	TGTGCCAGCAGTGGGGCCGGGACATCACGACATGGCTACACCTTC	CASSGAGTSRHGYTF
.	.	TRBV10-3	TRBJ1-1	16	TGTGCCATCAGTGAGTCGAATCGCCTCATCCGCACTGAAGCTTTCTTT	CAISESNRLIRTEAFF
.	.	TRBV29-1	TRBJ2-4	15	TGCAGCGTTGATCAACGCGGCTTGGGCAAAAACATTCAGTACTTC	CSVDQRGLGKNIQYF
.	TRBD1	TRBV20-1	TRBJ2-7	13	TGCAGTGCAGGGACAGGGGGCTTATACGAGCAGTACTTC	CSAGTGGLYEQYF
.	.	TRBV7-2	TRBJ2-1	13	TGTGCCAGCAGCTTAGACTACAACAATGAGCAGTTCTTC	CASSLDYNNEQFF
.	.	TRBV9	TRBJ2-1	13	TGTGCCAGCAGCGTATCCCCCACCAATGAGCAGTTCTTC	CASSVSPTNEQFF
few	.	TRBV5-5	TRBJ2-1	11	TGTGCCAGCAGCTCCTGGCGGGAGCAGTTCTTC	CASSSWREQFF
.	.	TRBV9	TRBJ2-5	13	TGTGCCAGCAGCGTAGGAGTAAAAGAGACCCAGTACTTC	CASSVGVKETQYF
.	TRBD2	TRBV11-2	TRBJ2-2	15	TGTGCCAGCAGCTTATCCGGGAGGGGCACCGGGGAGCTGTTTTTT	CASSLSGRGTGELFF
.	.	TRBV6-2/TRBV6-3	TRBJ1-2	12	TGTGCCAGCAGTTACTCTATCTACGGCTACACCTTC	CASSYSIYGYTF
.	.	TRBV4-1	TRBJ2-7	15	TGCGCCAGCAGCCAAGAACCGGACTATTACTACGAGCAGTACTTC	CASSQEPDYYYEQYF
.	TRBD2	TRBV10-2	TRBJ2-3	18	TGCGCCAGCAGTGAGTCGAAGGGTCCGGGACTAGTTACAGATACGCAGTATTTT	CASSESKGPGLVTDTQYF
.	TRBD1	TRBV7-9	TRBJ1-2	15	TGTGCCAGCAGCTCCCCACAGGGGGGATTGGATGGCTACACCTTC	CASSSPQGGLDGYTF
.	.	TRBV7-9	TRBJ1-2	16	TGTGCCAGCAGCTTAGATACTTTGACAGCTTACTATGGCTACACCTTC	CASSLDTLTAYYGYTF
few	.	TRBV5-1	TRBJ1-2	15	TGCGCCAGCAGTCCCCGGACAGCATCTAACTATGGCTACACCTTC	CASSPRTASNYGYTF
few	TRBD2	TRBV6-2/TRBV6-3	TRBJ2-3	16	TGTGCCAGCAGATTCAGACGGACTAGCCCCACAGATACGCAGTATTTT	CASRFRRTSPTDTQYF
few	TRBD1	TRBV6-2/TRBV6-3	TRBJ2-3	15	TGTGCCAGCAGTCGGACAGGGGGCTTCACAGATACGCAGTATTTT	CASSRTGGFTDTQYF
.	TRBD1	TRBV28	TRBJ1-1	14	TGTGCCACCTCTCAGAGGGGGCTATCAACTGAAGCTTTCTTT	CATSQRGLSTEAFF
.	.	TRBV24-1	TRBJ2-3	17	TGTGCCACCAGTGGCCTGGATCCTGGGCGGATCACATATACGCAGTATTTT	CATSGLDPGRITYTQYF
once	TRBD1	TRBV6-5	TRBJ2-7	15	TGTGCCAGCAGTGCCACCGTGACAGGGTTTGACGAGCAGTACTTC	CASSATVTGFDEQYF
.	TRBD1	TRBV7-2	TRBJ2-3	16	TGTGCCAGCAGCATCACCGGGACAGGGAGGACAGATACGCAGTATTTT	CASSITGTGRTDTQYF
.	.	TRBV29-1	TRBJ2-2	12	TGCAGCGGGCGACAGTACACCGGGGAGCTGTTTTTT	CSGRQYTGELFF
.	.	TRBV12-2	TRBJ2-7	13	TGTGCAGAACCCAGATATCAGCCCTACGAGCAGTACTTC	CAEPRYQPYEQYF
few	.	TRBV27	TRBJ2-7	13	TGTGCCAGCAGTTTACAGGTCGCCTACGAGCAGTACTTC	CASSLQVAYEQYF
few	TRBD1	TRBV27	TRBJ1-5	15	TGTGCCAGCAGCCCCGGGAGGGGGCGCGATCAGCCCCAGCATTTT	CASSPGRGRDQPQHF
.	TRBD1	TRBV27	TRBJ2-7	15	TGTGCCAGCTCCTACTCAACAGGGGGTATGTACGAGCAGTACTTC	CASSYSTGGMYEQYF
.	.	TRBV12-3/TRBV12-4	TRBJ1-6	14	TGTGCCAGCAACTTGGGCAGGGCGTCTTCACCCCTCCACTTT	CASNLGRASSPLHF
.	TRBD2	TRBV7-8	TRBJ2-7	17	TGTGCCAGCAGCACTAGACTAGCGGGAGGCTCCTACAATGAGCAGTACTTC	CASSTRLAGGSYNEQYF
few	TRBD1	TRBV5-1	TRBJ2-3	14	TGCGCCAGCAGCCCAGGACAGGGTGAAGATACGCAGTATTTT	CASSPGQGEDTQYF
many	.	TRBV4-3	TRBJ2-7	14	TGCGCCAGCAGCCACTCCGCTCGGGGCTACGAGCAGTACTTC	CASSHSARGYEQYF
.	.	TRBV29-1	TRBJ1-2	12	TGCAGCGTTAACATGCAAAACTATGGCTACACCTTC	CSVNMQNYGYTF
few	.	TRBV7-2	TRBJ2-5	14	TGTGCCAGCAGCTTAATCTCCTGGGGCGAGACCCAGTACTTC	CASSLISWGETQYF
.	TRBD1	TRBV4-1	TRBJ2-7	19	TGCGCCAGCAGCGCCTTTTACCGGGACAGGGGTCTTTACTTCTACGAGCAGTACTTC	CASSAFYRDRGLYFYEQYF
few	.	TRBV20-1	TRBJ1-5	12	TGCAGTGCTCAACCTAGCAATCAGCCCCAGCATTTT	CSAQPSNQPQHF
few	TRBD1	TRBV28	TRBJ2-1	16	TGTGCCAGCAGTTTGCCGGGGACAGGGGTGGTGGGTGAGCAGTTCTTC	CASSLPGTGVVGEQFF
few	.	TRBV5-1	TRBJ2-3	12	TGCGCCAGCAGCCCACACGGGGATACGCAGTATTTT	CASSPHGDTQYF
.	.	TRBV20-1	TRBJ2-7	16	TGCAGTGCTCACCCGAATCCGGGACTCAACTCCTACGAGCAGTACTTC	CSAHPNPGLNSYEQYF
.	.	TRBV29-1	TRBJ2-1	10	TGCAGCGTTGAGGTTGTTGAGCAGTTCTTC	CSVEVVEQFF
few	TRBD2	TRBV6-2/TRBV6-3	TRBJ2-1	20	TGTGCCAGCAGTTTCGGTCGACTAGCGGGGCGCCTAAGCTCCTACAATGAGCAGTTCTTC	CASSFGRLAGRLSSYNEQFF
.	.	TRBV6-5	TRBJ2-4	14	TGTGCCAGCAGTAACCCCTTGCGGGGCGGAGAGCAGTACTTC	CASSNPLRGGEQYF
few	TRBD2	TRBV5-1	TRBJ2-1	14	TGCGCCAGCAGCTCCACTAGCGGGGTCGATGAGCAGTTCTTC	CASSSTSGVDEQFF
few	.	TRBV10-3	TRBJ1-1	11	TGTGCCATCAGCGGCGGAGATGAAGCTTTCTTT	CAISGGDEAFF
few	.	TRBV6-1	TRBJ2-3	16	TGTGCGACGGGGGTGGGCCTCACCAGAGAGGGAGATACGCAGTATTTT	CATGVGLTREGDTQYF
.	.	TRBV3-1	TRBJ1-3	14	TGTGCCAGCAGCCAAGGGTCAGAAGGAAACACCATATATTTT	CASSQGSEGNTIYF
.	.	TRBV29-1	TRBJ1-1	14	TGCAGCGTTAGTGTGGGGGGCCAGTTCCCTGAAGCTTTCTTT	CSVSVGGQFPEAFF
.	.	TRBV15	TRBJ1-4	15	TGTGCCACCACCCGCGGGGACCCGGAGGATGAAAAACTGTTTTTT	CATTRGDPEDEKLFF
.	.	TRBV24-1	TRBJ2-1	17	TGTACCACCAGTGATTGGGGAGCGAGGGGCTCCTACAATGAGCAGTTCTTC	CTTSDWGARGSYNEQFF
.	TRBD2	TRBV4-3	TRBJ2-1	15	TGCGTCAGCAGCCCGGGACTAGCGGGGGGCAATGAGCAGTTCTTC	CVSSPGLAGGNEQFF
few	.	TRBV7-2	TRBJ2-1	12	TGTGCCAGCAGCTTATGGGGGGATGAGCAGTTCTTC	CASSLWGDEQFF
few	.	TRBV24-1	TRBJ1-1	14	TGTGCCACCAGTGATCCCGGAGTGAACACTGAAGCTTTCTTT	CATSDPGVNTEAFF
.	.	TRBV28	TRBJ1-1	15	TGTGCCAGCAGCCCGCCCCAGAGGATGAACACTGAAGCTTTCTTT	CASSPPQRMNTEAFF
few	.	TRBV4-1	TRBJ2-7	16	TGCGCCAGCAGCCAAGATTCAGGAGTTGGAGGCTACGAGCAGTACTTC	CASSQDSGVGGYEQYF
many	.	TRBV12-3/TRBV12-4	TRBJ1-5	16	TGTGCCAGCACCCTAGGAGGAGTCCATAGCAATCAGCCCCAGCATTTT	CASTLGGVHSNQPQHF
.	.	TRBV29-1	TRBJ2-7	13	TGCAGCGTTGGGAAGGGACTTCACTACGAGCAGTACTTC	CSVGKGLHYEQYF
.	.	TRBV21-1	TRBJ1-4	18	TGTGCCAGCAGCAAACCGGGACAGGATCGGTTCGGGTATGAAAAACTGTTTTTT	CASSKPGQDRFGYEKLFF
.	.	TRBV12-3/TRBV12-4	TRBJ2-7	13	TGTGCCAGCAGTCCAGGGGAGTGGGGCGAGCAGTACTTC	CASSPGEWGEQYF